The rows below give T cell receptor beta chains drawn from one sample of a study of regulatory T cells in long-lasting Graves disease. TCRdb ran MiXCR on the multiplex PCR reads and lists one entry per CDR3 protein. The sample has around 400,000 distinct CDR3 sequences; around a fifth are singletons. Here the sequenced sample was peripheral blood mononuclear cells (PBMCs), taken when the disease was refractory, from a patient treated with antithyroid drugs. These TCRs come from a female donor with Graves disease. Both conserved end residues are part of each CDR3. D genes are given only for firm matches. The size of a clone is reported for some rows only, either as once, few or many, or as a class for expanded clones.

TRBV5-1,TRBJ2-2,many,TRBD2,TGCGCCAGCACCCAATTCCGGGACTATGATAACACCGGGGAGCTGTTTTTT,CASTQFRDYDNTGELFF
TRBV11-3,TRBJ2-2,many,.,TGTGCCAGCAGCCCCAGGGGCACCGGGGAGCTGTTTTTT,CASSPRGTGELFF
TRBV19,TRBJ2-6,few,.,TGTGCCAGTAGTATATCGGGTTTAGCTGGGGCCAACGTCCTGACTTTC,CASSISGLAGANVLTF
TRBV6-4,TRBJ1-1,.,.,TGTGCCAGCGGCCCCAGGGTGGAGGACACTGAAGCTTTCTTT,CASGPRVEDTEAFF
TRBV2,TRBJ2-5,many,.,TGTGCCAGCAGTGAGTTATCGGGAGAAGAGACCCAGTACTTC,CASSELSGEETQYF
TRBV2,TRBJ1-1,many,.,TGTGCCAGCAGCCCATCAACTGAAGCTTTCTTT,CASSPSTEAFF
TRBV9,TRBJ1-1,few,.,TGTGCCAGCAGCGCAGCCGACAACACTGAAGCTTTCTTT,CASSAADNTEAFF
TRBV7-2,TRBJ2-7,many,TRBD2,TGTGCCAGCAGCTTAGTGCGGGGACTAGCGGGAGTCCAACCGTACGAGCAGTACTTC,CASSLVRGLAGVQPYEQYF
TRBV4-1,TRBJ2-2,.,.,TGCGCCAGCAGCCAATTCCAGTGGACCGGGGAGCTGTTTTTT,CASSQFQWTGELFF
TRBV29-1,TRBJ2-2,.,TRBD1,TGCAGCGTTGAAGGGTGGGGCCAGGGGGCGACCGGGGAGCTGTTTTTT,CSVEGWGQGATGELFF
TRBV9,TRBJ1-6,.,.,TGTGTCAGCAGCCTAGAGGGGGGGTCCTATAATTCACCCCTCCACTTT,CVSSLEGGSYNSPLHF
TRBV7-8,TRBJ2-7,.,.,TGTGCCAGCAGACACCGGGACACCTTTACCGGCGAGCAGTACTTC,CASRHRDTFTGEQYF
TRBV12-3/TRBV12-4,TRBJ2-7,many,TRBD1,TGTGCCAGCAGAACGGGACAGGGTTCAGTCAAGCAGTACTTC,CASRTGQGSVKQYF
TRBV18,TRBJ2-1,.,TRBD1,TGTGCCAGCTCACCACCCTATGGACAGGATAACCGCTACAATGAGCAGTTCTTC,CASSPPYGQDNRYNEQFF
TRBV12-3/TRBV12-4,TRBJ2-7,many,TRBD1,TGTGCCAGCAGGGGACAGGGCAGAACCTACGAGCAGTACTTC,CASRGQGRTYEQYF
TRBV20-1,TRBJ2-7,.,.,TGCAGTGCTAGAGATGGGGGGGCCTCGGACGAGCAGTACTTC,CSARDGGASDEQYF
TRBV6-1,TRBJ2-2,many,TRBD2,TGTGCCAGCACATCTAGCGGGCGGAGGAACACCGGGGAGCTGTTTTTT,CASTSSGRRNTGELFF
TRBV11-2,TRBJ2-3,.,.,TGTGCCAGCAGCTTAGGTTATTCCGATACGCAGTATTTT,CASSLGYSDTQYF
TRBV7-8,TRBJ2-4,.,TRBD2,TGTGCCAGCACCGTTAGACGTTTAGGAATAGCGGGAGCCCATCTTCAGTACTTC,CASTVRRLGIAGAHLQYF
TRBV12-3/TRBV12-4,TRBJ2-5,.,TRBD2,TGTGCCAGCAGCAGTCCCAGCGGGAGTAAGACCCAGTACTTC,CASSSPSGSKTQYF
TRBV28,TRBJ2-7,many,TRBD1,TGTGCCAGCAGTTCCCTCCCACAGGGGGCCCACGAGCAGTACTTC,CASSSLPQGAHEQYF
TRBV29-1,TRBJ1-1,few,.,TGCAGCGTTGCTCGGCCCGTTGAAGCTTTCTTT,CSVARPVEAFF
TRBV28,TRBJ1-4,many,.,TGTGCCAGCAGGGGCCAAAGGGCAACTAATGAAAAACTGTTTTTT,CASRGQRATNEKLFF
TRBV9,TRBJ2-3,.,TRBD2,TGTGCCAGCAGCGTAGTGGGCGGGAGGGCCCCAGATACGCAGTATTTT,CASSVVGGRAPDTQYF
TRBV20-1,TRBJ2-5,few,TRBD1,TGCAGTGCTAGAGACCCGGGACAGGGCCTTGAGGAGACCCAGTACTTC,CSARDPGQGLEETQYF
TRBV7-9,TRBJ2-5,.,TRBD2,TGTGCCAGCAGCCCCCAGACTAGCGGGAGAGGAGAGACCCAGTACTTC,CASSPQTSGRGETQYF
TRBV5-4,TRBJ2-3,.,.,TGTGCCAGCAGCTTTAAGACAGATACGCAGTATTTT,CASSFKTDTQYF
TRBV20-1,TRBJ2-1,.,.,TGCAGTGCTAGAAGGGTTAGCTCCTACAATGAGCAGTTCTTC,CSARRVSSYNEQFF